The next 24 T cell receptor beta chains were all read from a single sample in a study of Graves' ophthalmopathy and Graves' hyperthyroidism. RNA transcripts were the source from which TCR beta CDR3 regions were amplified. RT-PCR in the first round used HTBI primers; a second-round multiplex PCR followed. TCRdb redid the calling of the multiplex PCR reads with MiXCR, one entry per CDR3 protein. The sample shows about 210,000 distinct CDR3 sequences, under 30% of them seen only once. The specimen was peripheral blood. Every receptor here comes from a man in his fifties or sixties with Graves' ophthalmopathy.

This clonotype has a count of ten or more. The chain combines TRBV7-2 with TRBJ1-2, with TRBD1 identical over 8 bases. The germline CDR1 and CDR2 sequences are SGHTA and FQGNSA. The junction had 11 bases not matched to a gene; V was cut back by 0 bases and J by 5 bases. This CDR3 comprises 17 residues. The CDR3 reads CASSLARGSTGGYGYTF. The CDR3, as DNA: TGTGCCAGCAGCTTAGCGAGAGGAAGTACAGGGGGATATGGCTACACCTTC.

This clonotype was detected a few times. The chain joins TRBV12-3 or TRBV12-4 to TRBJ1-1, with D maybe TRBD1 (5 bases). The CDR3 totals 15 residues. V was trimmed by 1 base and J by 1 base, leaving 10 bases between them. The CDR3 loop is CASSLDGGRNTEAFF. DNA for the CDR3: TGTGCCAGCAGTTTAGATGGGGGTCGGAACACTGAAGCTTTCTTT.

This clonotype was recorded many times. In DNA, the CDR3 is TGCAGTGCTCGGACGGAAGGATGGGAGACCCAGTACTTC. Encoded protein: CSARTEGWETQYF. V and J are TRBV20-1 and TRBJ2-5, with D hard to call. V was shortened by 5 bases and J by 5 bases, with 15 bases between the two germline ends. The length of the CDR3 is 13 residues. Germline lookup yields CDR1 DFQATT and CDR2 SNEGSKA (reference sequence).

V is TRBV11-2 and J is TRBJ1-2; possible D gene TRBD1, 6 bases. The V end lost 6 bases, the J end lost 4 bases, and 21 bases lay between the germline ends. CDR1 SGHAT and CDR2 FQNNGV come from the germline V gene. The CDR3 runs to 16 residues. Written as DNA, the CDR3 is TGTGCCAGCAGTCCTATCGGGGGACAAACTTCCTATGGCTACACCTTC. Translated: CASSPIGGQTSYGYTF.

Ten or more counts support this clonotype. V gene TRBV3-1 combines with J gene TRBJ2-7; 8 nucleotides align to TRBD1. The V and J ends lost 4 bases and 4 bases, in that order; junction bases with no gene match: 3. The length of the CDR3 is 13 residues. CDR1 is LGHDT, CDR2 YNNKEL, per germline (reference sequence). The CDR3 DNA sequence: TGTGCCAGCAGCCGGACAGGGCAATACGAGCAGTACTTC. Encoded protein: CASSRTGQYEQYF.

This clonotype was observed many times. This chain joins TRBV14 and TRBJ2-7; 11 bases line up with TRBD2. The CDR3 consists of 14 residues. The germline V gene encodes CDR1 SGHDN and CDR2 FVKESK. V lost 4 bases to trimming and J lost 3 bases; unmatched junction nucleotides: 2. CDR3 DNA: TGTGCCAGCAGCCGGACTAGCGGGTTCTACGAGCAGTACTTC. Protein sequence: CASSRTSGFYEQYF.

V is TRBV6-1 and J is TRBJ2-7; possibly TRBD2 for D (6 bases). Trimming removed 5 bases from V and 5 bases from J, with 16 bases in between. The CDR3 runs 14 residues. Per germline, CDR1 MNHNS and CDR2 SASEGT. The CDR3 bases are TGTGCCAGCAGTCCGGCACCTAGCGACCACGAGCAGTACTTC. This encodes CASSPAPSDHEQYF.

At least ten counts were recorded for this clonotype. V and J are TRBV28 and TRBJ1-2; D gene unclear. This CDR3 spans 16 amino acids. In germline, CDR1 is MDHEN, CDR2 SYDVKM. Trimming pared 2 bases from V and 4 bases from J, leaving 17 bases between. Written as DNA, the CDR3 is TGTGCCAGCAGTTTAAACGCCGAGGCACCCACCTATGGCTACACCTTC. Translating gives CASSLNAEAPTYGYTF.

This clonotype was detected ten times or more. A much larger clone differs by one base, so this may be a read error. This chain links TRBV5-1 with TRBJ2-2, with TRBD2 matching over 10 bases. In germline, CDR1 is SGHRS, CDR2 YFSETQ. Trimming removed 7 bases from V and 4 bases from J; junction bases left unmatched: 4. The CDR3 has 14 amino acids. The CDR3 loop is CASAGTSVTGELFF. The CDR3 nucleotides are TGCGCCAGCGCCGGGACTAGCGTCACCGGGGAGCTGTTTTTT.

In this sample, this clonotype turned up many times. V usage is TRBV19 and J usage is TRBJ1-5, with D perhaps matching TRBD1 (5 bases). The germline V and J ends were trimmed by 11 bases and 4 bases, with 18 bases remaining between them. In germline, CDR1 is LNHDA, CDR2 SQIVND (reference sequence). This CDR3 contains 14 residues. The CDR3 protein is CAPPGASSNQPQHF. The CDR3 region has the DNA TGTGCCCCGCCTGGGGCCTCTTCTAATCAGCCCCAGCATTTT.

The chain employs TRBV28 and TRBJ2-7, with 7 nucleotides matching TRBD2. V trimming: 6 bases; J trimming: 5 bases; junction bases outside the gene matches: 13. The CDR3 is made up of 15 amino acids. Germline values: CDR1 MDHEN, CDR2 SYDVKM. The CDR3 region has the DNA TGTGCCAGCAGCCAAGAAGTGGCCAGCGGGAACGAGCAGTACTTC. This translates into CASSQEVASGNEQYF. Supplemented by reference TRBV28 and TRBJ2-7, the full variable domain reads DVKVTQSSRYLVKRTGEKVFLECVQDMDHENMFWYRQDPGLGLRLIYFSYDVKMKEKGDIPEGYSVSREKKERFSLILESASTNQTSMYLCASSQEVASGNEQYFGPGTRLTVT.

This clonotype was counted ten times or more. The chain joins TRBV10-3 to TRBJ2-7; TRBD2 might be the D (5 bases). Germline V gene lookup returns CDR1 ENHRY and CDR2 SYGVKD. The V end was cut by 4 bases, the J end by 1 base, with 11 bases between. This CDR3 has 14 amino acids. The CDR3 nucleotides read TGTGCCATCAGTGCGGCGGGTGTATCCTACGAGCAGTACTTC. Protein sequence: CAISAAGVSYEQYF.

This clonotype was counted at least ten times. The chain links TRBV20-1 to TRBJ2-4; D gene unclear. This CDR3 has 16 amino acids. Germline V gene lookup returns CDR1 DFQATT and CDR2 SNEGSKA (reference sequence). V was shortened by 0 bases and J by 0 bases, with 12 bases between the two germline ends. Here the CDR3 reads CSARDRNSIAKNIQYF. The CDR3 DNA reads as TGCAGTGCTAGAGATCGAAACTCGATAGCCAAAAACATTCAGTACTTC.

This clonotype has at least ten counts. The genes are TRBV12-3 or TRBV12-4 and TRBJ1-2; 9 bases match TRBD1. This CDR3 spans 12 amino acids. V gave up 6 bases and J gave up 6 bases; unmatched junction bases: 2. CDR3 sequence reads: CASRDRGDGYTF. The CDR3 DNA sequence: TGTGCCAGCAGGGACAGGGGTGATGGCTACACCTTC.

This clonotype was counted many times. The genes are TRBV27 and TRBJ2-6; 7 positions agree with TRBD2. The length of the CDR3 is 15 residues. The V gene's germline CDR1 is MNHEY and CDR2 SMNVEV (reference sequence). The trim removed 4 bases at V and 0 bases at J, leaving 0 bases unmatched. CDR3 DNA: TGTGCCAGCAGTTGGGGGGGCTCTGGGGCCAACGTCCTGACTTTC. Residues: CASSWGGSGANVLTF.

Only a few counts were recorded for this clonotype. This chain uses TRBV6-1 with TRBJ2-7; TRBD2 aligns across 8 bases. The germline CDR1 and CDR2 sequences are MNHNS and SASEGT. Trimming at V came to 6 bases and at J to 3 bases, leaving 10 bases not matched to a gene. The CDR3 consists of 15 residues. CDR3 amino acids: CASRLSGSSFYEQYF. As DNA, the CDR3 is TGTGCCAGCAGATTAAGCGGGAGCTCTTTCTACGAGCAGTACTTC.

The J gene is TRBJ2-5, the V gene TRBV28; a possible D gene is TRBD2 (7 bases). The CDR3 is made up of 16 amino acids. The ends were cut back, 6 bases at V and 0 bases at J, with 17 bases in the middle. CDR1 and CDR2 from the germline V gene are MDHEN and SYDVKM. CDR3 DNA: TGTGCCAGCAGCCCTGGGGGGGCTGTGTACCAAGAGACCCAGTACTTC. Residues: CASSPGGAVYQETQYF.

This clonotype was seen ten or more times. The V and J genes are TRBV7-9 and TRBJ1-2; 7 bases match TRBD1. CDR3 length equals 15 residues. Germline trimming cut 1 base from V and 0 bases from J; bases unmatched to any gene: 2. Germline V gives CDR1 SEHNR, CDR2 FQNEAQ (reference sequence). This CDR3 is CASSLVQGANYGYTF. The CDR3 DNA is TGTGCCAGCAGCTTAGTCCAGGGGGCTAACTATGGCTACACCTTC.

CDR3: CASSYTAVRMNTEAFF. The CDR3 region has the DNA TGTGCCAGCAGTTATACGGCAGTTAGGATGAACACTGAAGCTTTCTTT. The gene calls are TRBV6-5 and TRBJ1-1, with D unresolved. This CDR3 has 16 amino acids. V lost 3 bases and J lost 0, with 14 bases in between. Germline CDR1 is MNHEY and CDR2 is SVGAGI.

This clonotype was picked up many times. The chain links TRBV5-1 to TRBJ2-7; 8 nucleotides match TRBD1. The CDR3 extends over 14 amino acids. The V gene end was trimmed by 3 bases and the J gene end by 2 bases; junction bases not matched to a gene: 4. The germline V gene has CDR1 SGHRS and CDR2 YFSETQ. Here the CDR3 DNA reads TGCGCCAGCAGCTGGGACAGGTTCACCTACGAGCAGTACTTC. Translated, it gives CASSWDRFTYEQYF.

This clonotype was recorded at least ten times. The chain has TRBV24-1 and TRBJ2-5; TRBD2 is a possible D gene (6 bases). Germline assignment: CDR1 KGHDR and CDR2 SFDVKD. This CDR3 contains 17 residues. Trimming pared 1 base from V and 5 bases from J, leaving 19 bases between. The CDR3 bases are TGTGCCACCAGTGATTTTCTGCTCGGCGGGACGGAGGAGACCCAGTACTTC. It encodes CATSDFLLGGTEETQYF.

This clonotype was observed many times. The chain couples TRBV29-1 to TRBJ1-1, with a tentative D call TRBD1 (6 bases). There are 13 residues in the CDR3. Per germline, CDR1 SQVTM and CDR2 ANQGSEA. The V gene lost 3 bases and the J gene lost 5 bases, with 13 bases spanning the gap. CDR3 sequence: CSVEWGGGTEAFF. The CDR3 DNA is TGCAGCGTTGAGTGGGGAGGGGGTACTGAAGCTTTCTTT.

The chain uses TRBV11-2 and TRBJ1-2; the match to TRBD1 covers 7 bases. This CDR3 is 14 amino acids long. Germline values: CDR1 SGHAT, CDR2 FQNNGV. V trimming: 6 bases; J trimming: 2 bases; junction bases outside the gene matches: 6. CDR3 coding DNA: TGTGCCAGCAGACCCTCGACAGGGAACTATGGCTACACCTTC. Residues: CASRPSTGNYGYTF.

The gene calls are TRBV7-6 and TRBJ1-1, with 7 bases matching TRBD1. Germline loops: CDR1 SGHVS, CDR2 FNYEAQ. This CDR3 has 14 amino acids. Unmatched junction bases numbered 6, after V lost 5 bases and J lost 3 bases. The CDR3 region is CASSTGDSYTEAFF. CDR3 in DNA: TGTGCCAGCAGCACTGGGGACAGTTACACTGAAGCTTTCTTT.